This TCR beta chain stems from a study of long-term antiretroviral therapy in people with HIV. immunoSEQ v3.0 was run at survey level. The target of sequencing was about 35,000-50,000 T-cell genomes per sample. Generated by immunoSEQ multiplex PCR, the TCRdb table keeps only in-frame clones and is missing some. The sample consists of 19,000 or so clones, approximately 84% of them appearing once. Trimming took 2 bases from V and 8 from J, leaving 13 bases between them. The CDR3 runs to 14 residues. Germline V CDR1 and CDR2: MGHRA, YSYEKL. The sample in question was unsorted PBMCs, obtained 0.9 years after starting antiretroviral therapy. The J gene is TRBJ1-3, the V gene TRBV4-1; D call uncertain. This TCR came from a man in his late teens or twenties with HIV. The CDR3 protein is CASSQWVGEDTIYF. CDR3 nucleotides: TGCGCCAGCAGCCAATGGGTTGGGGAAGACACCATATATTTT.